This T cell receptor (beta chain) appears in the sequencing data of a study of breast tumors, draining lymph nodes, adjacent tissues. Study-level findings and limits: Tumor TCR diversity was below lymph nodes but above nontumor tissue.

This clonotype was counted ten times or more. Its antigen remains unidentified. Germline CDR1 and CDR2: MNHNS and SASEGT. CDR3 length equals 15 residues. Unmatched junction bases numbered 5, after V lost 5 bases and J lost 0 bases. TCRdb redid the calling of the multiplex PCR reads with MiXCR, one entry per CDR3 protein. The data contain 85,000 to 120,000 distinct CDR3 sequences, more than 30% of them seen just once; the ten biggest clones take up approximately 5%. Breast cancer patients provided tissue from their axillary draining lymph nodes. The sequencing sample was made of axillary lymph node tissue. The chain recombines TRBV6-1 with TRBJ2-7; 9 positions agree with TRBD2. This clonotype was sampled from a female donor with breast cancer. Some clones in this sample may be carry-over from other donors' samples. CDR3 in amino acids: CASSNGLASSYEQYF. CDR3 nucleotides: TGTGCCAGCAGTAATGGACTAGCGAGCTCCTACGAGCAGTACTTC.